The 31 T cell receptor beta chains in this list originate from one sample, sequenced in a study of graft-versus-host responses after intestinal transplantation. Antigens of these TCRs are unknown. Generated by immunoSEQ multiplex PCR, the TCRdb table keeps only in-frame clones and is missing some. The sample consists of over 70,000 clones, around 86% of them appearing once. The sample consisted of unstimulated CD8+ T cells sorted from spleen or lymph node cells, taken before intestinal transplant. The receptor source for this set is a human donor who received an intestinal transplant.

This sequence joins TRBV7-9 and TRBJ2-7; 9 bases match TRBD2. CDR3 length equals 17 residues. The junction had 9 bases not matched to a gene; V was cut back by 1 base and J by 2 bases. Germline CDR1 SEHNR, CDR2 FQNEAQ (reference sequence). CDR3 nucleotides: TGTGCCAGCAGCTTAGGATTACTAGCGGGTTCTACCTACGAGCAGTACTTC. Amino acids: CASSLGLLAGSTYEQYF. The whole variable domain, remainder taken from reference TRBV7-9 and TRBJ2-7, is DTGVSQNPRHKITKRGQNVTFRCDPISEHNRLYWYRQTLGQGPEFLTYFQNEAQLEKSRLLSDRFSAERPKGSFSTLEIQRTEQGDSAMYLCASSLGLLAGSTYEQYFGPGTRLTVT.

The genes are TRBV19 and TRBJ1-5; 8 nucleotides line up with TRBD1. Germline values: CDR1 LNHDA, CDR2 SQIVND (reference sequence). V gave up 6 bases and J gave up 4 bases; unmatched junction bases: 5. The length of the CDR3 is 14 residues. Here the CDR3 DNA reads TGTGCCAGTAGAACACGGACAGGGAATCAGCCCCAGCATTTT. It is translated as CASRTRTGNQPQHF.

The chain links TRBV11-2 to TRBJ1-1, with D perhaps matching TRBD1 (6 bases). Germline V lookup: CDR1 SGHAT, CDR2 FQNNGV. This CDR3 is 13 amino acids long. The ends were cut back, 3 bases at V and 7 bases at J, with 12 bases in the middle. CDR3 sequence reads: CASSLAGAIEAFF. As DNA, the CDR3 is TGTGCCAGCAGCTTGGCGGGGGCCATTGAAGCTTTCTTT.

V usage is TRBV15 and J usage is TRBJ2-7; 11 nucleotides line up with TRBD1. This CDR3 region has 16 residues. Germline CDR1 and CDR2: LNHNV and YYDKDF (reference sequence). Trimming cost V 0 bases and J 3 bases; bases outside gene matches: 4. In DNA form, the CDR3 reads TGTGCCACCAGCAGAGATTCCGGGACAGGGGGCTACGAGCAGTACTTC. It encodes CATSRDSGTGGYEQYF. Combining the CDR3 with reference TRBV15 and TRBJ2-7 gives the whole variable domain DAMVIQNPRYQVTQFGKPVTLSCSQTLNHNVMYWYQQKSSQAPKLLFHYYDKDFNNEADTPDNFQSRRPNTSFCFLDIRSPGLGDTAMYLCATSRDSGTGGYEQYFGPGTRLTVT.

The chain employs TRBV2 and TRBJ2-2; TRBD1 matches 7 bases. V lost 8 bases to trimming and J lost 2 bases; unmatched junction nucleotides: 2. This CDR3 comprises 13 residues. Germline-derived CDR1 and CDR2 are SNHLY and FYNNEI. In nucleotides, the CDR3 is TGTGCCAGCGGGACAGTCAACACCGGGGAGCTGTTTTTT. Translation: CASGTVNTGELFF.

This clone was detected once. This chain joins TRBV25-1 and TRBJ2-7; either TRBD1 or TRBD2 may supply D (7 bases each). CDR1 and CDR2 from the germline V gene are MGHDK and SYGVNS. V was cut by 1 base and J by 5 bases, with 12 bases left in between. This CDR3 has 14 amino acids. In nucleotides, the CDR3 is TGTGCCAGCAGTGAATTGGGAGGGGGCCACGAGCAGTACTTC. It codes for CASSELGGGHEQYF.

The rearrangement uses TRBV4-1 and TRBJ1-5, with a possible D match to TRBD1 (6 bases). V was cut by 2 bases and J by 7 bases, with 6 bases left in between. The germline CDR1 and CDR2 sequences are MGHRA and YSYEKL. The CDR3 has 12 residues. The CDR3 spells CASSQQGQPQHF. The DNA for the CDR3 is TGCGCCAGCAGCCAACAGGGGCAGCCCCAGCATTTT.

The chain is built from TRBV5-4 and TRBJ2-1, with 8 bases aligning to TRBD1. There are 15 residues in the CDR3. CDR1 SGHNT and CDR2 YYREEE come from the germline V gene (reference sequence). The V segment lost 0 bases and the J segment 5 bases; nucleotides outside the gene matches: 4. This CDR3 reads CASSLDQGAHNEQFF. The CDR3 coding sequence is TGTGCCAGCAGCTTGGATCAGGGGGCCCACAATGAGCAGTTCTTC.

V and J are TRBV27 and TRBJ2-7; D tentatively fits TRBD1 or TRBD2 (5 bases each). This CDR3 is built from 14 residues. Trimming shortened V by 2 bases and J by 3 bases, and 11 bases separated the two germline ends. Looked up from germline, CDR1 is MNHEY and CDR2 is SMNVEV (reference sequence). The CDR3 protein is CASSLGGAGYEQYF. Here the CDR3 DNA reads TGTGCCAGCAGTTTAGGTGGGGCGGGCTACGAGCAGTACTTC.

V usage is TRBV27 and J usage is TRBJ2-2; 10 bases match TRBD1. CDR3 size: 16 residues. V was clipped by 1 base and J by 5 bases; unmatched bases: 4. The germline V gene encodes CDR1 MNHEY and CDR2 SMNVEV (reference sequence). The CDR3 spells CASSLWTGGWTGELFF. The CDR3 DNA reads TGTGCCAGCAGTTTATGGACAGGGGGGTGGACCGGGGAGCTGTTTTTT.

The chain has TRBV13 and TRBJ1-4, with D possibly being TRBD1 (6 bases). The CDR3 length is 14 residues. Germline assignment: CDR1 PRHDT and CDR2 FYEKMQ (reference sequence). V was shortened by 5 bases and J by 7 bases, with 14 bases between the two germline ends. The CDR3 spells CASSDTGKAEKLFF. CDR3 nucleotides: TGTGCCAGCAGCGACACAGGGAAGGCTGAAAAACTGTTTTTT.

The V call is TRBV4-2, the J call TRBJ2-7, with 7 bases matching TRBD2. The CDR3 is made up of 17 amino acids. V lost 0 bases and J lost 2; bases outside the gene matches: 10. Germline V lookup: CDR1 LGHNA, CDR2 YNFKEQ. CDR3 loop: CASSQERPRGRPYEQYF. CDR3 nucleotides: TGTGCCAGCAGCCAAGAGAGACCGCGGGGGAGACCCTACGAGCAGTACTTC.

This chain links TRBV5-4 with TRBJ2-2, with 9 bases aligning to TRBD1. V was clipped by 2 bases and J by 5 bases; unmatched bases: 4. This CDR3 has 15 residues. Per germline, CDR1 SGHNT and CDR2 YYREEE (reference sequence). In nucleotides, the CDR3 is TGTGCCAGCAGCTTTACAGGGGGCGCAACCGGGGAGCTGTTTTTT. This codes for CASSFTGGATGELFF. The whole variable domain, remainder taken from reference TRBV5-4 and TRBJ2-2, is ETGVTQSPTHLIKTRGQQVTLRCSSQSGHNTVSWYQQALGQGPQFIFQYYREEENGRGNFPPRFSGLQFPNYSSELNVNALELDDSALYLCASSFTGGATGELFFGEGSRLTVL.

The rearrangement uses TRBV7-6 and TRBJ2-1, with 11 bases that match TRBD2. The CDR3 covers 18 residues. The J segment lost 6 bases and the V segment lost 5 bases, leaving 15 bases of the junction unmatched. The germline gives CDR1 SGHVS, CDR2 FNYEAQ. This CDR3 reads CASSGSLGLAGGGNEQFF. The CDR3, as DNA: TGTGCCAGCAGCGGTAGCTTAGGACTAGCGGGCGGGGGCAATGAGCAGTTCTTC. Full variable domain (missing parts from reference TRBV7-6 and TRBJ2-1): GAGVSQSPRYKVTKRGQDVALRCDPISGHVSLYWYRQALGQGPEFLTYFNYEAQQDKSGLPNDRFSAERPEGSISTLTIQRTEQRDSAMYRCASSGSLGLAGGGNEQFFGPGTRLTVL.

The chain joins TRBV13 to TRBJ1-2, with D maybe TRBD1 (5 bases). CDR1 is PRHDT, CDR2 FYEKMQ, per germline (reference sequence). The CDR3 extends over 15 amino acids. The ends were cut back, 2 bases at V and 2 bases at J, with 12 bases in the middle. CDR3: CASSLRGGGNYGYTF. The CDR3 DNA reads as TGTGCCAGCAGCTTACGGGGCGGGGGGAACTATGGCTACACCTTC. The whole variable domain, filled in from reference TRBV13 and TRBJ1-2, reads AAGVIQSPRHLIKEKRETATLKCYPIPRHDTVYWYQQGPGQDPQFLISFYEKMQSDKGSIPDRFSAQQFSDYHSELNMSSLELGDSALYFCASSLRGGGNYGYTFGSGTRLTVV.

This clone was detected a few times. The V gene is TRBV5-6, the J gene TRBJ2-2; 9 bases match TRBD1. CDR1 and CDR2 (germline): SGHDT, YYEEEE. With 2 bases clipped from V and 6 bases from J, the junction kept 5 bases outside the gene matches. This CDR3 has 15 amino acids. Written as DNA, the CDR3 is TGTGCCAGCAGCTTTCTCCACAGGGGGCCCGGGGAGCTGTTTTTT. Translating gives CASSFLHRGPGELFF.

In its sample, this clone was seen a few times. The chain joins TRBV25-1 to TRBJ2-7; TRBD1 matches at 7 bases. The CDR3 covers 13 residues. With V trimmed by 4 bases and J by 5 bases, 5 bases remained unmatched. CDR1 is MGHDK and CDR2 is SYGVNS in the germline V gene. The chain's CDR3 is CASSASDRDEQYF. The CDR3 region has the DNA TGTGCCAGCAGTGCCTCCGACAGGGACGAGCAGTACTTC.

J is TRBJ2-1 and V is TRBV7-7; D remains unclear. V was pared by 2 bases and J by 5 bases, with 7 bases between. Germline-derived CDR1 and CDR2 are SSHAT and FNYEAQ (reference sequence). The CDR3 is 13 amino acids. In DNA, the CDR3 is TGTGCCAGCAGCTTATTAGAAGACAATGAGCAGTTCTTC. Protein product: CASSLLEDNEQFF.

The rearrangement links TRBV11-2 to TRBJ2-7; a possible D gene is TRBD1 (6 bases). The V end was cut by 0 bases, the J end by 3 bases, with 12 bases between. Germline values: CDR1 SGHAT, CDR2 FQNNGV. The CDR3 loop spans 15 amino acids. CDR3 sequence reads: CASSLERQAYYEQYF. The CDR3 DNA sequence: TGTGCCAGCAGCTTAGAGCGACAGGCCTACTACGAGCAGTACTTC.

The CDR3: CAWRGGAEAFF. The CDR3, as DNA: TGTGCCTGGAGGGGTGGAGCTGAAGCTTTCTTT. This chain uses TRBV30 with TRBJ1-1, with D hard to call. In germline, CDR1 is GTSNPN, CDR2 SVGIG (reference sequence). The CDR3 is 11 residues long. V was cut by 3 bases and J by 6 bases, with 8 bases left in between.

This chain connects TRBV9 to TRBJ2-7, with unresolved D. The V end was cut by 0 bases, the J end by 5 bases, with 9 bases between. CDR1 is SGDLS, CDR2 YYNGEE, per germline. CDR3 length equals 13 residues. The CDR3, as DNA: TGTGCCAGCAGCGTAGCACGGTTCGACGAGCAGTACTTC. It codes for CASSVARFDEQYF.

The J gene is TRBJ1-2, the V gene TRBV5-6; D unclear. Trimming pared 5 bases from V and 5 bases from J, leaving 28 bases between. CDR3 length: 18 residues. Germline loops: CDR1 SGHDT, CDR2 YYEEEE. The CDR3 sequence is CASRYRGNRLAHTYGYTF. The CDR3 DNA sequence: TGTGCCAGCAGATACCGGGGTAATAGGTTGGCCCACACATATGGCTACACCTTC. The entire variable domain, with the rest obtained from reference TRBV5-6 and TRBJ1-2, is as follows: DAGVTQSPTHLIKTRGQQVTLRCSPKSGHDTVSWYQQALGQGPQFIFQYYEEEERQRGNFPDRFSGHQFPNYSSELNVNALLLGDSALYLCASRYRGNRLAHTYGYTFGSGTRLTVV.

The chain uses TRBV27 and TRBJ2-1, with D hard to call. The V gene's germline CDR1 is MNHEY and CDR2 SMNVEV (reference sequence). The CDR3 length is 14 residues. Trimming took off 2 bases at V and 4 bases at J, with 9 bases between the two ends. The CDR3 bases are TGTGCCAGCAGTTTAAGCCTTGAATACAATGAGCAGTTCTTC. It encodes CASSLSLEYNEQFF.

The rearrangement links TRBV11-2 to TRBJ1-2, with TRBD1 identical over 8 bases. This CDR3 is 14 amino acids long. Germline assignment: CDR1 SGHAT and CDR2 FQNNGV. With V trimmed by 1 base and J by 5 bases, 3 bases remained unmatched. The CDR3 loop reads CASSLGWTGYGYTF. For the CDR3, the DNA is TGTGCCAGCAGCTTAGGTTGGACAGGGTATGGCTACACCTTC. The complete variable domain, with remaining parts taken from reference TRBV11-2 and TRBJ1-2, reads EAGVAQSPRYKIIEKRQSVAFWCNPISGHATLYWYQQILGQGPKLLIQFQNNGVVDDSQLPKDRFSAERLKGVDSTLKIQPAKLEDSAVYLCASSLGWTGYGYTFGSGTRLTVV.

This rearrangement joins TRBV7-2 to TRBJ1-5, with a possible D match to TRBD1 (5 bases). CDR1 and CDR2 from the germline V gene are SGHTA and FQGNSA. This CDR3 has 13 amino acids. V shed 5 bases and J shed 6 bases, with 11 bases lying between them. CDR3 nucleotides: TGTGCCAGCAGCATAGGGGAGGGTCAGCCCCAGCATTTT. Encoded protein: CASSIGEGQPQHF.

This chain links TRBV25-1 with TRBJ2-7, with D possibly TRBD2 on 5 matching bases. The CDR3 consists of 13 residues. Trimming left V 4 bases short and J 7 bases short, with 14 bases between. CDR1 and CDR2 (germline): MGHDK, SYGVNS. The CDR3 sequence: CASSGWTRGEQYF. The CDR3 DNA reads as TGTGCCAGCAGTGGGTGGACCCGCGGGGAGCAGTACTTC.

This clone has just a few counts. The V and J genes are TRBV6-6 and TRBJ1-1; no clear D. There are 14 residues in the CDR3. V was clipped by 2 bases and J by 8 bases, with 15 bases between them. In germline, CDR1 is MNHNY, CDR2 SVGAGI (reference sequence). CDR3 region: CASSYVASWREAFF. The CDR3 DNA reads as TGTGCCAGCAGTTACGTGGCATCCTGGAGGGAAGCTTTCTTT.

V usage is TRBV25-1 and J usage is TRBJ2-3; D uncertain. This CDR3 has 12 amino acids. The germline V and J ends were trimmed by 4 bases and 5 bases, with 7 bases remaining between them. Germline lookup yields CDR1 MGHDK and CDR2 SYGVNS. The CDR3 region has the DNA TGTGCCAGCAGTGTCTTAGGAGATACGCAGTATTTT. Amino acid sequence: CASSVLGDTQYF.

The CDR3 here is CASRGGSNEKLFF. The CDR3 coding sequence is TGTGCCAGCCGAGGGGGGTCTAATGAAAAACTGTTTTTT. V and J are TRBV2 and TRBJ1-4; tentative D call: TRBD1 (6 bases). The germline CDR1 and CDR2 sequences are SNHLY and FYNNEI. The CDR3 contains 13 residues. V was cut by 8 bases and J by 3 bases, with 10 bases left in between.

V usage is TRBV6-5 and J usage is TRBJ1-1; D unresolved. This CDR3 is built from 11 residues. Trimming pared 5 bases from V and 4 bases from J, leaving 5 bases between. CDR1 is MNHEY and CDR2 is SVGAGI in the germline V gene. DNA for the CDR3: TGTGCCAGCAGTGAGAGCACTGAAGCTTTCTTT. It encodes CASSESTEAFF.

This sequence joins TRBV9 and TRBJ2-7, with 10 bases matching TRBD2. Per the germline V gene, CDR1 is SGDLS and CDR2 is YYNGEE. With V trimmed by 3 bases and J by 5 bases, 5 bases remained unmatched. The CDR3 totals 14 residues. In DNA, the CDR3 is TGTGCCAGCAGCGCCGGGACTAGCGCCCACGAGCAGTACTTC. Translated: CASSAGTSAHEQYF.